Below are 14 T cell receptor beta chains sequenced from a single sample in a study of cytomegalovirus exposure and HLA in healthy donors. Researchers ran the PCR with 60 Vbeta and 13 Jbeta primers. Repertoires were generated with immunoSEQ multiplex PCR, while TCRdb's copy carries only in-frame clones and drops some. The sample shows some 70,000 clones, roughly 79% of them seen only once. Sequences were obtained from PBMCs. The receptors were gathered from a man aged 45-65 years in good health and CMV-seronegative.

The chain recombines TRBV30 with TRBJ1-5; 11 bases are a match to TRBD1. Germline V gene data show CDR1 as GTSNPN and CDR2 as SVGIG (reference sequence). The V gene end was trimmed by 4 bases and the J gene end by 6 bases; junction bases not matched to a gene: 5. The CDR3 has 14 amino acids. Here the CDR3 reads CAWTQGTGGQPQHF. DNA for the CDR3: TGTGCCTGGACCCAAGGGACAGGGGGTCAGCCCCAGCATTTT.

The chain uses TRBV7-9 and TRBJ1-2, with a tentative D call TRBD1 (5 bases). Germline V gene lookup returns CDR1 SEHNR and CDR2 FQNEAQ (reference sequence). This CDR3 has 13 residues. Trimming removed 11 bases from V and 0 bases from J, with 13 bases in between. The DNA for the CDR3 is TGTGCCGGAAGAGACAGCTCTAACTATGGCTACACCTTC. It codes for CAGRDSSNYGYTF.

The chain uses TRBV7-6 and TRBJ2-7; 8 positions match TRBD1. With V trimmed by 1 base and J by 3 bases, 14 bases remained unmatched. This CDR3 has 18 residues. Germline CDR1 reads SGHVS; CDR2 reads FNYEAQ. The CDR3 DNA is TGTGCCAGCAGCTTAGGGCCCGGACAGGGACAAAAGGGCTACGAGCAGTACTTC. It translates to CASSLGPGQGQKGYEQYF.

This clone has a single count. This chain uses TRBV25-1 with TRBJ1-3; D is unresolved. V dropped 3 bases and J dropped 4 bases, with 10 bases sitting between them. Germline V gene data show CDR1 as MGHDK and CDR2 as SYGVNS. The CDR3 covers 14 residues. CDR3 nucleotide sequence: TGTGCCAGCAGTGATTGGGGAGCCGGAAACACCATATATTTT. Residues: CASSDWGAGNTIYF. The full variable domain, its missing parts supplied by reference TRBV25-1 and TRBJ1-3, is EADIYQTPRYLVIGTGKKITLECSQTMGHDKMYWYQQDPGMELHLIHYSYGVNSTEKGDLSSESTVSRIRTEHFPLTLESARPSHTSQYLCASSDWGAGNTIYFGEGSWLTVV.

The chain carries TRBV2 and TRBJ2-7; D not resolved. The V gene's germline CDR1 is SNHLY and CDR2 FYNNEI. The CDR3 consists of 15 residues. The V end was cut by 7 bases, the J end by 0 bases, with 16 bases between. This CDR3 reads CASKPKGSSSYEQYF. The CDR3 DNA sequence: TGTGCCAGCAAACCCAAAGGTAGCAGCTCCTACGAGCAGTACTTC. Full variable domain (rest looked up from reference TRBV2 and TRBJ2-7): EPEVTQTPSHQVTQMGQEVILRCVPISNHLYFYWYRQILGQKVEFLVSFYNNEISEKSEIFDDQFSVERPDGSNFTLKIRSTKLEDSAMYFCASKPKGSSSYEQYFGPGTRLTVT.

This clone has only one observation. The chain carries TRBV21-1 and TRBJ1-1; the D segment call TRBD1 is taken from the table without a DNA check. TRBV21-1 is annotated as a pseudogene. This CDR3 spans 16 amino acids. The CDR3 sequence: CASSKEVKDSLTEAFF. CDR3 sequence (DNA): TGTGCCAGCAGCAAAGAGGTAAAAGACAGCCTCACTGAAGCTTTCTTT.

The chain employs TRBV7-9 and TRBJ2-1, with D unclear. Per germline, CDR1 SEHNR and CDR2 FQNEAQ (reference sequence). With 5 bases removed from V and 8 bases from J, the gap between germline ends came to 22 bases. This CDR3 region has 16 residues. The CDR3 DNA reads TGTGCCAGCAGCCCCGTAAGATCCTACGTAACTTATGAGCAGTTCTTC. This translates into CASSPVRSYVTYEQFF.

This chain uses TRBV13 with TRBJ2-3, with 8 bases matching TRBD2. Germline V CDR1 and CDR2: PRHDT, FYEKMQ (reference sequence). V was pared by 5 bases and J by 2 bases, with 9 bases of the junction left unmatched. The CDR3 runs 16 residues. Here the CDR3 DNA reads TGTGCCAGCAGCCTTTCCGCTAGCGGGTACACAGATACGCAGTATTTT. It codes for CASSLSASGYTDTQYF.

The chain has TRBV5-1 and TRBJ1-1; 9 bases map to TRBD1. CDR3 size: 15 residues. Germline CDR1 is SGHRS and CDR2 is YFSETQ. Losses at the gene ends were 6 bases for V and 4 bases for J; bases not matched to a gene: 10. For the CDR3, the DNA is TGCGCCAGCACCCCAGCTCAGACAGGGGGCACTGAAGCTTTCTTT. It specifies CASTPAQTGGTEAFF. Full variable domain (missing parts from reference TRBV5-1 and TRBJ1-1): KAGVTQTPRYLIKTRGQQVTLSCSPISGHRSVSWYQQTPGQGLQFLFEYFSETQRNKGNFPGRFSGRQFSNSRSEMNVSTLELGDSALYLCASTPAQTGGTEAFFGQGTRLTVV.

The chain combines TRBV10-3 with TRBJ1-6; 8 nucleotides align to TRBD1. In germline, CDR1 is ENHRY, CDR2 SYGVKD. The CDR3 spans 16 residues. Trimming cost V 2 bases and J 10 bases; bases outside gene matches: 10. The CDR3 is CAISEPGGQVISPLHF. CDR3 nucleotides: TGTGCCATCAGTGAGCCAGGGGGACAGGTAATATCACCCCTCCACTTT.

This clone was found a few times. The genes are TRBV19 and TRBJ1-5; TRBD1 agrees at 9 bases. Trimming cost V 10 bases and J 3 bases; bases outside gene matches: 7. CDR1 LNHDA and CDR2 SQIVND come from the germline V gene (reference sequence). The CDR3 extends over 14 amino acids. CDR3 in DNA: TGTGCCACCGGACAGGGGAGAAACAATCAGCCCCAGCATTTT. Residues: CATGQGRNNQPQHF.

This clone was observed a handful of times. The V gene is TRBV6-1, the J gene TRBJ1-5; D is unclear. Trimming shortened V by 7 bases and J by 0 bases, and 10 bases separated the two germline ends. This CDR3 is built from 14 residues. Germline V gene data show CDR1 as MNHNS and CDR2 as SASEGT. The CDR3 DNA follows: TGTGCCAGCATTGACACTAATAGCAATCAGCCCCAGCATTTT. It specifies CASIDTNSNQPQHF.

The sample holds one count of this clone. The chain links TRBV6-5 to TRBJ2-3, with a tentative D call TRBD1 (5 bases). The V end lost 7 bases, the J end lost 3 bases, and 11 bases lay between the germline ends. The CDR3 contains 13 residues. The germline gives CDR1 MNHEY, CDR2 SVGAGI. The CDR3 DNA follows: TGTGCCAGCACCCTGGCAGGGACAGATACGCAGTATTTT. Translating it yields CASTLAGTDTQYF.

The J gene is TRBJ1-1, the V gene TRBV29-1, with 8 bases matching TRBD1. The CDR3 is made up of 17 amino acids. CDR1 SQVTM and CDR2 ANQGSEA come from the germline V gene. The ends lost 4 bases at V and 4 bases at J; junction bases unmatched: 17. DNA of the CDR3: TGCAGCGTTGGTTTCCTGAACCGGGCGACAGGGGTCACTGAAGCTTTCTTT. This codes for CSVGFLNRATGVTEAFF.